The 5 T cell receptor beta chains in this list originate from one sample, sequenced in a study of T cells in tuberculosis. Method: immunoSEQ multiplex PCR; TCRdb's copy keeps in-frame clones and lacks some. The profile shows some 34,000 clones, around 97% of them singletons. The sequencing input was PBMCs. These receptors came from a donor aged 10-30 years with latent tuberculosis or without tuberculosis infection.

The V and J genes are TRBV10-3 and TRBJ1-2; D uncertain. Per the germline V gene, CDR1 is ENHRY and CDR2 is SYGVKD. Trimming stripped 4 bases from V and 2 bases from J, with 8 bases between. The CDR3 runs to 13 residues. The DNA for the CDR3 is TGTGCCATCAGTGTCGTGGAGAACTATGGCTACACCTTC. Translation gives CAISVVENYGYTF.

By share of the sample, this clone is medium-sized. This rearrangement joins TRBV5-1 to TRBJ1-3; D is undetermined. This CDR3 is built from 15 residues. Trimming left V 2 bases short and J 0 bases short, with 9 bases between. The germline gives CDR1 SGHRS, CDR2 YFSETQ. The CDR3 DNA reads TGCGCCAGCAGCTTACGGGGTGTCTCTGGAAACACCATATATTTT. Translated: CASSLRGVSGNTIYF.

The chain recombines TRBV19 with TRBJ2-7; 16 bases line up with TRBD2. The CDR3 is made up of 17 amino acids. J gave up 4 bases and V 7 bases, and 10 bases lay outside the gene matches. Germline CDR1 reads LNHDA; CDR2 reads SQIVND (reference sequence). The CDR3 reads CASTAGTSGRAKYEQYF. The DNA of the CDR3 is TGTGCCAGTACCGCCGGGACTAGCGGGAGGGCCAAGTACGAGCAGTACTTC.

This rearrangement joins TRBV4-1 to TRBJ2-7, with D possibly being TRBD1 (5 bases). This CDR3 contains 18 residues. V gave up 0 bases and J gave up 2 bases, with 20 bases separating them. The germline CDR1 and CDR2 sequences are MGHRA and YSYEKL. DNA for the CDR3: TGCGCCAGCAGCCAAGATCGCGTAGGCAGGGCTGTGACCTACGAGCAGTACTTC. Protein sequence: CASSQDRVGRAVTYEQYF.

This chain uses TRBV5-1 with TRBJ2-5; D possibly corresponds to TRBD2 (6 bases). Germline values: CDR1 SGHRS, CDR2 YFSETQ. Trimming pared 2 bases from V and 4 bases from J, leaving 15 bases between. The CDR3 has 15 amino acids. The CDR3 loop reads CASSFPAGTAETQYF. Here the CDR3 DNA reads TGCGCCAGCAGCTTTCCTGCCGGGACTGCAGAGACCCAGTACTTC.